This TCR beta chain comes out of a study of cytomegalovirus exposure and HLA in healthy donors. Background on the study: Prior work identified 120 million or so unique TCR beta sequences in 150 million to 200 million T cells. Of 398 genotyped donors, 70% to 85% clustered with self-reported Caucasian donors.

As concerns this clone: Its antigen is unknown.

General study results and limits: In an earlier analysis, in around 590 donors, most V segments appeared productive either ~90% or ~30% of the time. Researchers counted around 150 TCR beta chains as cytomegalovirus-associated.

60 Vbeta and 13 Jbeta primers were used in PCR. Produced via immunoSEQ multiplex PCR; TCRdb's table is partial and in-frame only. The listing records around 100,000 clones. CDR1 and CDR2 (germline): LGHNA, YSLEER. The J segment lost 1 base and the V segment lost 2 bases, leaving 7 bases of the junction unmatched. The CDR3 runs to 16 residues. Specimen: PBMCs. The V and J genes are TRBV4-3 and TRBJ2-5, with TRBD1 identical over 7 bases. The sequence came from a man aged 50 to 59 in good health and CMV-seronegative. The CDR3 is CASSQRTGTAQETQYF. The CDR3 nucleotides read TGCGCCAGCAGCCAAAGAACCGGGACAGCCCAAGAGACCCAGTACTTC.